This is a list of T cell receptor beta chains from one sample in a study of blood T cell repertoires in COVID-19. Clones were read by immunoSEQ multiplex PCR, and TCRdb kept only the in-frame ones, dropping some. The repertoire includes approximately 160,000 clones, around 80% of them detected once, and about 7.2% sits in the top ten. Sequencing used PBMCs or T cells enriched from blood (not recorded which). These receptors originate from a man in his fifties or sixties who had recovered from COVID-19. Both conserved end residues are part of each CDR3. The D gene is left open where the match is weak. Clone sizes are given selectively: once, few, many, or a class where the clone is expanded.

v_gene,d_gene,j_gene,abundance,CDR3nt,CDR3aa
TRBV9,.,TRBJ2-1,.,TGTGCCAGCAGCGTAGTGGGGCAACGGGGGTCCGCCTACAATGAGCAGTTCTTC,CASSVVGQRGSAYNEQFF
TRBV6-1,TRBD1,TRBJ1-1,.,TGTGCCAGCAGTGAATACACCGGGGACAGGGAAGCTTTCTTT,CASSEYTGDREAFF
TRBV18,TRBD1,TRBJ1-6,.,TGTGCCAGCTCACCGTGGGACAGGACTCCTAATTCACCCCTCCACTTT,CASSPWDRTPNSPLHF
TRBV5-1,TRBD1,TRBJ1-1,.,TGCGCCAGCAGGTCCCAGGGGACAGTGAACACTGAAGCTTTCTTT,CASRSQGTVNTEAFF
TRBV2,.,TRBJ1-5,.,TGTGCCAGCAGTCCCTTGACGGACAGTAATCAGCCCCAGCATTTT,CASSPLTDSNQPQHF
TRBV6-5,TRBD1,TRBJ1-5,.,TGTGCCAGCAGTTCCCAGGGGGCGGGTCAGCCCCAGCATTTT,CASSSQGAGQPQHF
TRBV5-1,TRBD1,TRBJ2-7,.,TGCGCCAGCAGCTTGGGGGACAGTATCTACGAGCAGTACTTC,CASSLGDSIYEQYF
TRBV19,.,TRBJ1-2,.,TGTGCCAGTAGTATCTCAGGGAAAATGAACTATGGCTACACCTTC,CASSISGKMNYGYTF
TRBV27,.,TRBJ1-2,.,TGTGCCAGCATGGGTTCGGAGTATGGCTACACCTTC,CASMGSEYGYTF
TRBV4-2,TRBD2,TRBJ2-7,.,TGTGCCAGCAGCCCAGGGACTAGCGGGGGGGCTATGTCCTACGAGCAGTACTTC,CASSPGTSGGAMSYEQYF
TRBV19,TRBD2,TRBJ2-7,.,TGTGCCAGTAGTACTAGCGGGGGGCCGGGCTTCTACGAGCAGTACTTC,CASSTSGGPGFYEQYF
TRBV5-1,.,TRBJ2-2,.,TGCGCCAGCAGCGTTAGCGGACACACCGGGGAGCTGTTTTTT,CASSVSGHTGELFF
TRBV20-1,.,TRBJ1-4,.,TGCAGTGCTAGTTTAACTGGGCAGACAACTAATGAAAAACTGTTTTTT,CSASLTGQTTNEKLFF
TRBV6-6,.,TRBJ2-7,.,TGTGCCAGCAATCGGGGAGGATCCTACGAGCAGTACTTC,CASNRGGSYEQYF
TRBV4-2,.,TRBJ2-3,.,TGTGCCAGCAGCCGGACTGGGCCAGATACGCAGTATTTT,CASSRTGPDTQYF
TRBV19,.,TRBJ1-2,few,TGTGCCAGTAGTATAGGCAGGGTACAACGAGGCTACACCTTC,CASSIGRVQRGYTF
TRBV9,.,TRBJ2-2,.,TGTGCCAGCAGCACCCAGGGAGGCAGCACCGGGGAGCTGTTTTTT,CASSTQGGSTGELFF
TRBV11-3,.,TRBJ2-7,.,TGTGCCAGCAGCTTAGGGGGCACAGGCTCCTCCTACGAGCAGTACTTC,CASSLGGTGSSYEQYF
TRBV4-3,TRBD2,TRBJ2-3,.,TGCGCCAGCAGCCGGCTAATAGCGGGGGCTAGCACAGATACGCAGTATTTT,CASSRLIAGASTDTQYF
TRBV10-2,TRBD1,TRBJ2-5,.,TGCGCCAGCAGTTGGACAGGGGGGGAGGAGGAGACCCAGTACTTC,CASSWTGGEEETQYF
TRBV5-5,.,TRBJ1-6,.,TGTGCCAGCAGCTTGCGGCAGGCGACTTCACCCCTCCACTTT,CASSLRQATSPLHF
TRBV7-9,TRBD1,TRBJ1-5,.,TGTGCCAGCAGCTTTGGGGCAGGGGGGCAGCCCCAGCATTTT,CASSFGAGGQPQHF
TRBV5-6,TRBD2,TRBJ2-2,.,TGTGCCAGCAGACGGCTAGCGGGGACCGGGGAGCTGTTTTTT,CASRRLAGTGELFF
TRBV5-1,TRBD2,TRBJ2-5,.,TGCGCCAGCACCCCGGGGGGTGTGGGCCAAGAGACCCAGTACTTC,CASTPGGVGQETQYF
TRBV10-3,.,TRBJ1-3,once,TGTGCCATCTCTGGGGCAGCGAGCTCTGGAAACACCATATATTTT,CAISGAASSGNTIYF
TRBV2,.,TRBJ2-7,few,TGTGCCAGCAGTGAAGCGCTTCGGAGGTACGAGCAGTACTTC,CASSEALRRYEQYF
TRBV7-9,TRBD1,TRBJ1-2,once,TGTGCCAGCAGCAATCGGGACAGCGGTTGGGGCTACACCTTC,CASSNRDSGWGYTF
TRBV9,TRBD2,TRBJ2-1,.,TGTGCCAGCAGCGTCCTAGCGGGGGCACACAATGAGCAGTTCTTC,CASSVLAGAHNEQFF
TRBV4-1,.,TRBJ1-2,once,TGCGCCAGCAGCCAAGATTGGGGGCGCGCCTATGGCTACACCTTC,CASSQDWGRAYGYTF
TRBV29-1,TRBD1,TRBJ1-2,.,TGCAGCGCGGGCCCTGGACAGGGGGCTGAGGGCTACACCTTC,CSAGPGQGAEGYTF
TRBV7-6,.,TRBJ1-5,.,TGTGCCAGCAACCAGACGGGTCAGCCCCAGCATTTT,CASNQTGQPQHF
TRBV6-5,TRBD1,TRBJ1-2,.,TGTGCCAGCAGTTACTCCAGGACAGGAGGTGGCTATGGCTACACCTTC,CASSYSRTGGGYGYTF
TRBV10-3,TRBD1,TRBJ2-2,.,TGTGCCATCAGTGGACAGGGTTCTGTCGGGGAGCTGTTTTTT,CAISGQGSVGELFF
TRBV11-2,TRBD2,TRBJ2-2,.,TGTGCCAGCAGACTAGCGGGGGGAGGAACCGGGGAGCTGTTTTTT,CASRLAGGGTGELFF
TRBV19,.,TRBJ2-2,.,TGTGCCAGGCAGGTCCCCGACGAGCACGGGGAGCTGTTTTTT,CARQVPDEHGELFF
TRBV12-3/TRBV12-4,TRBD1,TRBJ1-1,.,TGTGCCAGCAGTTTTTCAGGGACAGGTGAAGCTTTCTTT,CASSFSGTGEAFF
TRBV29-1,.,TRBJ2-1,.,TGCAGCGTTGAGACCGGTTCGGGGATCGGGGATGAGCAGTTCTTC,CSVETGSGIGDEQFF
TRBV6-5,.,TRBJ1-4,.,TGTGCCAGCAGTTGGCAGGGAAAAGAAAAACTGTTTTTT,CASSWQGKEKLFF
TRBV15,TRBD2,TRBJ2-4,.,TGTGCCACCAGCAGAGGCCTGACTAGCGGCCTAGCCAAAAACATTCAGTACTTC,CATSRGLTSGLAKNIQYF
TRBV5-4,.,TRBJ1-1,.,TGTGCCAGCAGAATTGGAGGCAGCATGTTGAACACTGAAGCTTTCTTT,CASRIGGSMLNTEAFF
TRBV19,TRBD2,TRBJ2-2,.,TGTGCCAGTAGGCGGGGGGGCGCGAACACCGGGGAGCTGTTTTTT,CASRRGGANTGELFF
TRBV19,.,TRBJ2-1,.,TGTGCCAGTAGGCCTACCCCTGCCGGGAACAATGAGCAGTTCTTC,CASRPTPAGNNEQFF
TRBV5-1,.,TRBJ1-6,.,TGCGCCAGCAGCTTTTCGGCTACTTGGGGGGACTATAATTCACCCCTCCACTTT,CASSFSATWGDYNSPLHF
TRBV5-8,TRBD2,TRBJ2-3,.,TGTGCCAGCAGCTTGCCTAGCGGGGCCCGCACAGATACGCAGTATTTT,CASSLPSGARTDTQYF
TRBV6-6,.,TRBJ1-1,.,TGTGCCAGCAGTTCCGGAGGGTCATTTACTGAAGCTTTCTTT,CASSSGGSFTEAFF
TRBV4-2,.,TRBJ2-3,many,TGTGCCAGCAGCCAAGCCGGACATATAGATACGCAGTATTTT,CASSQAGHIDTQYF
TRBV19,.,TRBJ1-1,.,TGTGCCAGCAAAGACAGAAAAGCTTTCTTT,CASKDRKAFF
TRBV7-9,.,TRBJ1-1,few,TGTGCCAGCAGCTCTTTACAGATAATGAACACTGAAGCTTTCTTT,CASSSLQIMNTEAFF
TRBV2,TRBD1,TRBJ1-1,.,TGTGCCAGCAACCCAGGACAGGGGAACACTGAAGCTTTCTTT,CASNPGQGNTEAFF
TRBV7-2,.,TRBJ1-3,.,TGTGCCAGCAGCTTACAGACAGGTTTCTCTGGAAACACCATATATTTT,CASSLQTGFSGNTIYF
TRBV6-2/TRBV6-3,.,TRBJ1-5,.,TGTGCCAGCAGGTACCAGGGACACGGCAATCAGCCCCAGCATTTT,CASRYQGHGNQPQHF
TRBV10-3,.,TRBJ2-7,once,TGTGCCATCAGTGAGTCAGGGGTAGGGGGTGACGAGCAGTACTTC,CAISESGVGGDEQYF
TRBV30,TRBD2,TRBJ2-7,.,TGTGCCTGGACCTGGCTAGCGGGGGGGTCGACGAGCGAGCAGTACTTC,CAWTWLAGGSTSEQYF
TRBV7-2,.,TRBJ2-7,.,TGTGCCAGCAGCTTAGAGGAGGGGAAGAGCTCCTACGAGCAGTACTTC,CASSLEEGKSSYEQYF
TRBV3-1/TRBV3-2,.,TRBJ2-7,.,TGTGCCAGCAGCGCAAGTAACACCTTATCCTACGAGCAGTACTTC,CASSASNTLSYEQYF
TRBV10-2,TRBD1,TRBJ1-5,.,TGCGCCAGCAGAAAGGACAGGGGGGTTGATCAGCCCCAGCATTTT,CASRKDRGVDQPQHF
TRBV2,.,TRBJ2-3,.,TGTGCCAGCGACCGAGGGGGGGGGACAGATACGCAGTATTTT,CASDRGGGTDTQYF
TRBV2,.,TRBJ1-2,.,TGTGCTTCGGGGACACGAGGATATGGCTACACCTTC,CASGTRGYGYTF
TRBV19,.,TRBJ1-6,.,TGTGCCAGTATGGACATTGGTAATTCACCCCTCCACTTT,CASMDIGNSPLHF
TRBV6-5,TRBD1,TRBJ1-5,.,TGTGCCAGCAGCCTTACTAGGACAGGGGGCCTGCCCCAGCATTTT,CASSLTRTGGLPQHF